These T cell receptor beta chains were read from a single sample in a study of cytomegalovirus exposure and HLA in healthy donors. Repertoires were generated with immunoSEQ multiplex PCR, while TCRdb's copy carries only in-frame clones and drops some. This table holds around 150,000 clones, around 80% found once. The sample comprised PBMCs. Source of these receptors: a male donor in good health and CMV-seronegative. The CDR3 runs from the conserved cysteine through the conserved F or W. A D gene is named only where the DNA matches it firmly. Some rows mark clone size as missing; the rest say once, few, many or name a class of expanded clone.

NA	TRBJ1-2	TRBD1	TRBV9	CASSVGTDYGYTF	TGTGCCAGCAGCGTTGGGACAGACTATGGCTACACCTTC
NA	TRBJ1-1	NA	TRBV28	CASTKGGGTPEAFF	TGTGCCAGCACGAAGGGTGGAGGTACTCCTGAAGCTTTCTTT
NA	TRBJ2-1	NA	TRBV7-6	CASSSVGEAEWSYNEQFF	TGTGCCAGCAGCTCCGTCGGGGAGGCGGAATGGTCCTACAATGAGCAGTTCTTC
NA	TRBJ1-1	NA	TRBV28	CASSRGGTEAFF	TGTGCCAGCAGCCGAGGGGGCACTGAAGCTTTCTTT
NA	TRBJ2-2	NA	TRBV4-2	CASSPMGQGSTGELFF	TGTGCCAGCAGCCCCATGGGCCAGGGGTCCACCGGGGAGCTGTTTTTT
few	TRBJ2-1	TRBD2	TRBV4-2	CASSQPTSGLTDEQFF	TGTGCCAGCAGCCAGCCGACTAGCGGGTTAACAGATGAGCAGTTCTTC
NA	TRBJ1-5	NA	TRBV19	CATLEAGNQPQHF	TGTGCCACATTAGAGGCAGGGAATCAGCCCCAGCATTTT
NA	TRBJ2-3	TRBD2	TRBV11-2	CASSGSGGNTQYF	TGTGCCAGCAGCGGCAGCGGGGGGAATACGCAGTATTTT
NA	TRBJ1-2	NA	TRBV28	CASSLWGHTNGYTF	TGTGCCAGCAGTTTATGGGGCCACACAAATGGCTACACCTTC
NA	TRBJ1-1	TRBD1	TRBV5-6	CASSRDRGNTEAFF	TGTGCCAGCAGCAGGGACAGGGGGAACACTGAAGCTTTCTTT
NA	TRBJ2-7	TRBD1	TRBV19	CASSNWRRGSYEQYF	TGTGCCAGTAGTAACTGGCGCAGGGGGTCCTACGAGCAGTACTTC
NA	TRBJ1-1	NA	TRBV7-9	CASSLTAANTEAFF	TGTGCCAGCAGCCTAACAGCCGCGAACACTGAAGCTTTCTTT
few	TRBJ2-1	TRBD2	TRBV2	CASGPGGGSYNEQFF	TGTGCCAGTGGGCCTGGCGGGGGCTCCTACAATGAGCAGTTCTTC
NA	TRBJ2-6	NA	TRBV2	CASGREAGANVLTF	TGTGCCAGCGGCAGGGAAGCTGGGGCCAACGTCCTGACTTTC
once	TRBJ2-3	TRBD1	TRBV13	CASSLSWTGDPDTQYF	TGTGCCAGCAGCTTAAGTTGGACAGGGGACCCAGATACGCAGTATTTT
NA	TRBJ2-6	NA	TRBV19	CASSIVASGANVLTF	TGTGCCAGTAGTATAGTGGCTTCCGGGGCCAACGTCCTGACTTTC
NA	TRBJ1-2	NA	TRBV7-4	CASSPEYDRSGRFYTF	TGTGCCAGCAGCCCAGAATACGATCGGTCAGGGCGATTCTACACCTTC
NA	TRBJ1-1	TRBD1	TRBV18	CASSPSGQGVGTEAFF	TGTGCCAGCTCACCATCGGGACAGGGAGTGGGTACTGAAGCTTTCTTT
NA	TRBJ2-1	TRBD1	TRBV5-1	CASSLEVGQGDNEQFF	TGCGCCAGCAGCTTGGAGGTTGGACAGGGGGACAATGAGCAGTTCTTC
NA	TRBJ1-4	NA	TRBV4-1	CASSQDGAGDEKLFF	TGCGCCAGCAGCCAAGATGGGGCAGGGGATGAAAAACTGTTTTTT
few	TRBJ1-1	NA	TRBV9	CASSPTETEAFF	TGTGCCAGCAGCCCGACGGAGACTGAAGCTTTCTTT
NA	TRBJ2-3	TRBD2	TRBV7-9	CASSHRLAGSTDTQYF	TGTGCCAGCAGTCACCGACTAGCGGGGAGCACAGATACGCAGTATTTT
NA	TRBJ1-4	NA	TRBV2	CARHQGLTNEKLFF	TGTGCCAGACACCAGGGTCTAACTAATGAAAAACTGTTTTTT
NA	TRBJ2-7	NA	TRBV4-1	CASSPNQGHSYEQYF	TGCGCCAGCAGCCCTAACCAGGGGCACTCCTACGAGCAGTACTTC
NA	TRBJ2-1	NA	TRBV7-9	CASSSGTSSSYNEQFF	TGTGCCAGCAGCTCCGGGACTTCCTCTTCATACAATGAGCAGTTCTTC
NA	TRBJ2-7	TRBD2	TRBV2	CASSVEGTSYDEQYF	TGTGCCAGCAGTGTTGAGGGGACTAGCTATGACGAGCAGTACTTC
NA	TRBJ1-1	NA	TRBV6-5	CASRRGMNTEAFF	TGTGCCAGCAGGCGGGGGATGAACACTGAAGCTTTCTTT
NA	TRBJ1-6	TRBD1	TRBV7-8	CASSSGGFGSYNSPLHF	TGTGCCAGCAGTTCAGGGGGTTTCGGCTCCTATAATTCACCCCTCCACTTT
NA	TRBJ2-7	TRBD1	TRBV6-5	CASSYSWQGAAEQYF	TGTGCCAGCAGTTACTCGTGGCAGGGGGCGGCCGAGCAGTACTTC
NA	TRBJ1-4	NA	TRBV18	CASSPQAGSGDKLFF	TGTGCCAGCTCACCACAGGCCGGCTCAGGGGATAAACTGTTTTTT
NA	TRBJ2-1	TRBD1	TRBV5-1	CASSPDRAGVNEQFF	TGCGCCAGCAGCCCAGACAGGGCCGGTGTGAATGAGCAGTTCTTC
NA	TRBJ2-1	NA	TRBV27	CASSLWNSDNEQFF	TGTGCCAGCAGTTTATGGAATAGCGACAATGAGCAGTTCTTC
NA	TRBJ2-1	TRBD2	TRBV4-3	CASSPRLAANNEQFF	TGCGCCAGCAGCCCTAGACTAGCGGCTAACAATGAGCAGTTCTTC
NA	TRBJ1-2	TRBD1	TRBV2	CATSGTGVGYTF	TGTGCCACCTCCGGGACAGGGGTTGGCTACACCTTC
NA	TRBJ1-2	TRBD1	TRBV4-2	CASSQENTGGGGYVYTF	TGTGCCAGCAGCCAAGAAAATACAGGGGGCGGGGGCTATGTCTACACCTTC
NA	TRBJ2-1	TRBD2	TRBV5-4	CASSLGGGGASYNEQFF	TGTGCCAGCAGCTTGGGAGGCGGGGGGGCCTCCTACAATGAGCAGTTCTTC
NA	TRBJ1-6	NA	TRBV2	CASSDQGSDNSPLHF	TGTGCCAGCAGCGACCAGGGTTCCGATAATTCACCCCTCCACTTT
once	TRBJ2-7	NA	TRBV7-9	CASSLDQGSGVMYEQYF	TGTGCCAGCAGCTTAGATCAGGGATCTGGGGTTATGTACGAGCAGTACTTC
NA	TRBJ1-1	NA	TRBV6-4	CASGGRTEAFF	TGTGCCAGCGGGGGGAGGACTGAAGCTTTCTTT
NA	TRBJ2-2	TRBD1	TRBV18	CASSPGTGAAGELFF	TGTGCCAGCTCACCAGGTACAGGGGCCGCCGGGGAGCTGTTTTTT
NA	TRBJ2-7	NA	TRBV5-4	CASSSGGSPYEQYF	TGTGCCAGCAGCTCCGGGGGTTCCCCCTACGAGCAGTACTTC
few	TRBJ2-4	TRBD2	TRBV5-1	CASSLQGGNIQYF	TGCGCCAGCAGCTTGCAGGGAGGGAACATTCAGTACTTC
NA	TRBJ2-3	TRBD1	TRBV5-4	CASSTGQGTDTQYF	TGTGCCAGCAGCACCGGACAGGGGACAGATACGCAGTATTTT
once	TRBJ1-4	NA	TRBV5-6	CASSLLSGGDRRYPLFF	TGTGCCAGCAGCTTGCTGTCGGGAGGGGATCGACGCTACCCACTGTTTTTT
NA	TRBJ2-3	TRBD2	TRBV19	CASSLTSGDKDTQYF	TGTGCCAGTAGCTTGACTAGCGGGGATAAAGATACGCAGTATTTT
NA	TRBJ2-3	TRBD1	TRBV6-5	CASSYLPGQSTDTQYF	TGTGCCAGCAGTTACCTTCCGGGACAGAGCACAGATACGCAGTATTTT
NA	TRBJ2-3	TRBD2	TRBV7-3	CASSLIGLAGPDTQYF	TGTGCCAGCAGCTTAATAGGTCTAGCGGGGCCAGATACGCAGTATTTT
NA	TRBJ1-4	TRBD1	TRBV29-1	CSGRTGGNEKLFF	TGCAGCGGGCGGACAGGGGGCAATGAAAAACTGTTTTTT
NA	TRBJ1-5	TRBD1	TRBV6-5	CASRMDRGDQPQHF	TGTGCCAGCAGAATGGACAGGGGAGATCAGCCCCAGCATTTT
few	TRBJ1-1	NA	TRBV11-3	CASSQNTNTEAFF	TGTGCCAGCAGCCAAAACACCAACACTGAAGCTTTCTTT
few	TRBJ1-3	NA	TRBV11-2	CASSQSFSGNTIYF	TGTGCCAGCAGCCAAAGCTTCTCTGGAAACACCATATATTTT
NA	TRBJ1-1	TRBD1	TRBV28	CASTTGGRTEAFF	TGTGCCAGCACTACAGGGGGGAGGACTGAAGCTTTCTTT
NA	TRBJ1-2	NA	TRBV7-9	CASSFSQNGYTF	TGTGCCAGCAGCTTCTCCCAGAATGGCTACACCTTC
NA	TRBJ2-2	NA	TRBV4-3	CASSPNLPGANTGELFF	TGCGCCAGCAGCCCCAACCTCCCAGGGGCGAACACCGGGGAGCTGTTTTTT
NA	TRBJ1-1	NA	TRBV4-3	CASSSSAENTEAFF	TGCGCCAGCAGCTCGAGTGCCGAGAACACTGAAGCTTTCTTT
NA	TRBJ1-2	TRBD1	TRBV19	CASSQDRGVNGYTF	TGTGCCAGTAGTCAGGACAGGGGAGTTAATGGCTACACCTTC
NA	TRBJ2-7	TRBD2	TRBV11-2	CASSLGGGPYEQYF	TGTGCCAGCAGCTTAGGGGGGGGACCCTACGAGCAGTACTTC